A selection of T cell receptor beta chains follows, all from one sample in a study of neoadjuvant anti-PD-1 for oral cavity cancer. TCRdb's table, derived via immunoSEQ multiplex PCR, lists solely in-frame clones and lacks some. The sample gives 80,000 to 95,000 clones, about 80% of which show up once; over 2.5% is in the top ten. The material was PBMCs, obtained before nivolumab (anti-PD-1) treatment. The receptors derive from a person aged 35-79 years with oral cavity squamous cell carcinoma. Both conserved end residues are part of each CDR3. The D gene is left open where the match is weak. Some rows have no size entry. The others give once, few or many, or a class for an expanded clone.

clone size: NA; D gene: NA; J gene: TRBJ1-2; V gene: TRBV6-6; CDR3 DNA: TGTGCCAGCAGTTACACTCAGGCTAACTATGGCTACACCTTC; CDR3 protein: CASSYTQANYGYTF
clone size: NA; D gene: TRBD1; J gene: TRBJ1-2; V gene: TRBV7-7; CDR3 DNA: TGTGCTAGCAGCTCAATCCGGGACAGGGGCCAGTGGGGCTATGGCTACACCTTC; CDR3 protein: CASSSIRDRGQWGYGYTF
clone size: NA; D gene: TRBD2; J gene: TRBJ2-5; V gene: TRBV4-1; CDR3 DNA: TGCGCCAGCAGCCAAAACGCACGGGAGGGGGAGACCCAGTACTTC; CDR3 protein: CASSQNAREGETQYF
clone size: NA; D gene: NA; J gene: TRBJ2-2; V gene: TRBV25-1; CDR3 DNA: TGTGCCAGCAGTGATGATTCAGGCTGGGGCACCGGGGAGCTGTTTTTT; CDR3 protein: CASSDDSGWGTGELFF
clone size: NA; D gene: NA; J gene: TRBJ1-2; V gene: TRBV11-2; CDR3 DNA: TGTGCCAGCAGCTCATCCTTACCGGGAGCGAAGAACTATGGCTACACCTTC; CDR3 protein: CASSSSLPGAKNYGYTF
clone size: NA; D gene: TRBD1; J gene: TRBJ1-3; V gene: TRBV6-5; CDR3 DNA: TGTGCCAGCAGAAGGGGGCTGGAAGGAAACACCATATATTTT; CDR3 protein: CASRRGLEGNTIYF
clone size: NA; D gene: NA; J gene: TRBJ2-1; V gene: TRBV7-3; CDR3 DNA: TGTGCCAGCAGCTTTAAACCCAGCTCCTACAATGAGCAGTTCTTC; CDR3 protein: CASSFKPSSYNEQFF
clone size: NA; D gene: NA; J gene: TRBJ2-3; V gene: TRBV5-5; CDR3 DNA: TGTGCCAGCAGCCGGACTGGAAACGTGCCTAGCACAGATACGCAGTATTTT; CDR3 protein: CASSRTGNVPSTDTQYF
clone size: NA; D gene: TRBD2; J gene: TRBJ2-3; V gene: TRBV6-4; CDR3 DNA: TGTGCCAGCAGTGAGGGGGGGAGCGGCACAGATACGCAGTATTTT; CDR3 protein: CASSEGGSGTDTQYF
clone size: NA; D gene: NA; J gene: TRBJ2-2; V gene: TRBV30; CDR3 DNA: TGTGCCTGGAGTAGTCGTCTGAACACCGGGGAGCTGTTTTTT; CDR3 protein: CAWSSRLNTGELFF
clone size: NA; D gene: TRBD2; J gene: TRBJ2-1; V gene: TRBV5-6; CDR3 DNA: TGTGCCAGCAGCCCCGGGGTAGCGGGAGGCTATGAGCAGTTCTTC; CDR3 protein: CASSPGVAGGYEQFF
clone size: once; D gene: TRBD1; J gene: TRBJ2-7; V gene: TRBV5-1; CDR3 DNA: TGCGCCAGTTCCATCGGGACAGTCTCCTACGAGCAGTACTTC; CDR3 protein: CASSIGTVSYEQYF
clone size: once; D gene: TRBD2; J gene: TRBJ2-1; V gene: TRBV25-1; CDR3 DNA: TGTGCCAGTCACCCGGGGGGGCTAATTAAAAATGAGCAGTTCTTC; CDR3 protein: CASHPGGLIKNEQFF
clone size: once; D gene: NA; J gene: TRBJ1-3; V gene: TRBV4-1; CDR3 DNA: TGCGCCAGCAGCCAAGCACCCCTCTCTGGAAACACCATATATTTT; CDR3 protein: CASSQAPLSGNTIYF
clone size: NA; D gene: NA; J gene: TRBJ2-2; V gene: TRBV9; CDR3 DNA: TGTGCCAGCAGCGTAGGGGTCGGGGAGCTGTTTTTT; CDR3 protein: CASSVGVGELFF
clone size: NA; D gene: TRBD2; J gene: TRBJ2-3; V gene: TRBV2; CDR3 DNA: TGTGCCAGCAGTATCCTAGCGGGGGGCACAGATACGCAGTATTTT; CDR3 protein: CASSILAGGTDTQYF
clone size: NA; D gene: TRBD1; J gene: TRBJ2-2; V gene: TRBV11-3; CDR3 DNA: TGTGCCAGCAGCGGGGACAGGGGCGGCGGGGAGCTGTTTTTT; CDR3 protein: CASSGDRGGGELFF
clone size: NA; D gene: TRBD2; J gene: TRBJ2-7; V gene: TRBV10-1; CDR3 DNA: TGCGCCAGCAGTGCCGCATCGGGGGGCGAGCAGTACTTC; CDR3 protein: CASSAASGGEQYF
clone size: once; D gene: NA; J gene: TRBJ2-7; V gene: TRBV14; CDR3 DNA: TGTGCCAGCAGCCAATCAATTATCTACGAGCAGTACTTC; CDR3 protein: CASSQSIIYEQYF
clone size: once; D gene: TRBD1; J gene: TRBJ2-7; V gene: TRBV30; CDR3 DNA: TGTGCCTCAGGGGGCGGGTATGAGCAGTACTTC; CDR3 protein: CASGGGYEQYF
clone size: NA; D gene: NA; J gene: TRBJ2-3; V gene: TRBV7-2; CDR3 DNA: TGTGCCAGCAGCTTCGGAGGGCCAGCCCCTACGCAGTATTTT; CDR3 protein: CASSFGGPAPTQYF
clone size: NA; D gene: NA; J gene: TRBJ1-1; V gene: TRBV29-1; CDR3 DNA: TGCAGCGTTGATTCAGGGCGGGCCCGACTAATTTTT; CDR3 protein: CSVDSGRARLIF
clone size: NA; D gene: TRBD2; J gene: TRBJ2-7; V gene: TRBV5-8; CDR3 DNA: TGTGCCAGCAGCTTTACTAGCGGGAGTTACGAGCAGTACTTC; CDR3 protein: CASSFTSGSYEQYF
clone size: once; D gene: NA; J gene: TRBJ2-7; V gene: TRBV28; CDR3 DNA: TGTGCCAGTGGGGGCGGCTCGTTGGTTAGAGAGCAGTACTTC; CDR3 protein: CASGGGSLVREQYF
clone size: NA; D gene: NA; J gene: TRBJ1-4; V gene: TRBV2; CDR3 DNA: TGTGCCAGCAGTGAGAGTCAACTTAATGAAAAACTGTTTTTT; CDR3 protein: CASSESQLNEKLFF
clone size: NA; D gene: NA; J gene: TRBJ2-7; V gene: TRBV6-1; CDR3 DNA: TGTGCCAGCAGCGCCGGGCCATCCTACGAGCAGTACTTC; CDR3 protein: CASSAGPSYEQYF
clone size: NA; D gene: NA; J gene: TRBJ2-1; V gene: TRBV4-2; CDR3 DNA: TGTGCCAGCAGCCAAGATCGCCCGACTAGTGGAACATACAATGAGCAGTTCTTC; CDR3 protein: CASSQDRPTSGTYNEQFF
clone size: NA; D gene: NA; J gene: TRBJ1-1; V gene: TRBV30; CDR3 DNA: TGTGCCTGGAAGGGGGAGTTGAGGAACACTGAAGCTTTCTTT; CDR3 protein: CAWKGELRNTEAFF
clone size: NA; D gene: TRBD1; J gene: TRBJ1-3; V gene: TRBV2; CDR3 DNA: TGTGCCAGCAGTTCGACAGGGGGGAACACCATATATTTT; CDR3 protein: CASSSTGGNTIYF
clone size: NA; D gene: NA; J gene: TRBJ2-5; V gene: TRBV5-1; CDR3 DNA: TGCGCCAGCAGCTTGGGGATTTCGGAGACCCAGTACTTC; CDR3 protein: CASSLGISETQYF
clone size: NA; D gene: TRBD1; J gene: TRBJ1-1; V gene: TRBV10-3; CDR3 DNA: TGTGCCATCAATACCGGGACAGAAGAAGCTTTCTTT; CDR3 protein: CAINTGTEEAFF
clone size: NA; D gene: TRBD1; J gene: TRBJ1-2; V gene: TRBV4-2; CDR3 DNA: TGTGCCAGCAGCCAGGACAGGAGGAGCTATGGCTACACCTTC; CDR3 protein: CASSQDRRSYGYTF
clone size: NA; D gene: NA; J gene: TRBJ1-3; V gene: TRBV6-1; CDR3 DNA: TGTGCCAGCACCCTAGGGACGGACTCTGGAAACACCATATATTTT; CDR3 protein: CASTLGTDSGNTIYF
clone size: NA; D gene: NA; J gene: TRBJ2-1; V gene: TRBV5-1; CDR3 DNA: TGCGCCAGCAGCTTTGGAGATCTGGGCAATGAGCAGTTCTTC; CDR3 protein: CASSFGDLGNEQFF
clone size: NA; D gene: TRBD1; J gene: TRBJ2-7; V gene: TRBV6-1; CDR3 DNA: TGTGCCAGCAGTTGGACAGGGGGTAGTAACGAGCAGTACTTC; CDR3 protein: CASSWTGGSNEQYF
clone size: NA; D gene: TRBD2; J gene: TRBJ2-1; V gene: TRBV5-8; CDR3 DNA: TGTGCCAGCAGCTTTTCAAGCGGGAGTAGAAATGAGCAGTTCTTC; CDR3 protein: CASSFSSGSRNEQFF
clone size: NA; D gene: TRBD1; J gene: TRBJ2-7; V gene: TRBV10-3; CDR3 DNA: TGTGCCATCAGTGAGGCGAACATGAGGGGGCCCCACGAGCAGTACTTC; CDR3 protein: CAISEANMRGPHEQYF
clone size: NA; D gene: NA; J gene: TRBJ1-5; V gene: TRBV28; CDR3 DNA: TGTGCCAGCAGTTTATTGAAAAATCAGCCCCAGCATTTT; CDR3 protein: CASSLLKNQPQHF
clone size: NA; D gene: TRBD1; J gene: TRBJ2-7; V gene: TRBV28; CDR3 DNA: TGTGCCAGCAGTAACCGACAGGGGGCCTCCGAGCAGTACTTC; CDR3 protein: CASSNRQGASEQYF
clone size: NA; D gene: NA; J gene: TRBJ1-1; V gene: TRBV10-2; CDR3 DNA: TGCGCCAGCAGTGAGTCAGTTTACACTGAAGCTTTCTTT; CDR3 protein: CASSESVYTEAFF